Listed here is a single T cell receptor (beta chain). The target of this receptor is not known. Base qualities are missing; no much larger clone stands one base away. CDR1 and CDR2 (SGHDT, YYEEEE) derive from the germline V gene. Including cysteine and phenylalanine, the CDR3 has 16 amino acids. Of the read, only the CDR3 DNA is kept; its 48 bases are in frame from base 1. The donors were 40 or so Caucasian individuals from Russia, aged roughly 6 to 100 years, who were systemically healthy. Approximately 9 milliliters of peripheral blood were collected from each donor into EDTA-treated Vacutainer tubes. PBMCs were isolated by Ficoll-Paque density-gradient centrifugation, with at least 6 million obtained per sample. Total RNA, at least 6 micrograms per sample, was extracted from PBMCs with Trizol reagent. For every donor, an aliquot of PBMCs went through flow cytometry to measure the percentages of naive CD45RAhigh/CD27high T cells.

This entry belongs to a study of blood T cells in healthy people across ages (dated by TCRdb to between 2015 and 2016). Broadly, across the study: Template switching captured roughly one uniquely barcoded TCR beta cDNA molecule per two T cells in model experiments. To track age-related changes in TCR beta repertoire diversity, the study relied on deep sequencing normalized with unique cDNA molecular identifiers. Two additional independent replicas of 1 million unique cDNA reads from the same blood draw were analyzed for two donors (one aged 18 to 30 and one aged 80 or older). To avoid experimental bias, donors of different ages were distributed randomly across sequencing lanes. Donors were grouped into four age groups: young (average 16 years), middle-aged (less than 40), aged (approximately 67) and long-lived (less than 85).

The paper as a whole reports these results and caveats: Compared with the aged group, more naive CD4+ T cells, fewer expanded clones and increased TCR diversity were shown by the long-lived group, suggesting age selection. Bulk unsorted PBMC profiling prevented conclusive comparison of naive and antigen-experienced compartments. Because donor CMV infection status was unknown, age-related changes in expanded clonotypes were potentially confounded. Observed TCR beta diversity correlated strongly with the percentage of naive T cells measured by flow cytometry. As age increased, observed TCR beta diversity per million T cells dropped in a roughly linear way, and a significant reduction was already evident by age 40. Estimates of total diversity from one million sequenced T cells were regarded as lower bounds and underestimates.

Library creation used 5' RACE. Sequenced on an Illumina HiSeq 2500. A second PCR of about 6 to 11 cycles was run with a J-beta primer mix and a sample-barcoded 5' primer. Each TCR beta cDNA molecule received a unique molecular identifier from a template-switch 5' adaptor carrying 12 random nucleotides. At least 3 million CDR3-containing paired-end reads were obtained from each sample. First-strand cDNA synthesis was performed from all RNA using the Mint cDNA synthesis kit, with priming by a TRBC-specific oligonucleotide. All cDNA was treated with uracil-DNA glycosylase and then went through a first 18-cycle PCR with the universal primers M1SS and BC2_uni_R. The original pipeline was this. Each sample was normalized by randomly selecting 1 million high-quality reads, each carrying a distinct molecular identifier. Reads with shared molecular identifiers were discarded instead of being binned into consensus sequences. MiTCR, run with a Q25 quality threshold and the strictest error-elimination algorithm, handled CDR3 identification, clonotype clustering and error correction. Lower-bound total TCR beta diversity was estimated with a nonparametric unseen species model using Euler transformation. TCRdb's own reprocessing of the public reads used fastp at Q25 and MiXCR and kept productive beta chains. When rows share a CDR3 protein, they turn into one entry using the most common DNA and genes. TCRdb's processing, not the study's, gives the V and J calls here. This sample has hundreds of thousands of distinct CDR3 sequences in its table, and under 25% of those were observed once. Roughly 3.6% of the sample rests with the top ten.

The V and J segments used are TRBV5-6 and TRBJ2-1; the D gene is perhaps TRBD1, from 6 matching bases. The J call may be wrong; the DNA end is better matched by TRBJ2-7. This TCR was recovered from a man between 70 and 80 years old in good health. The sequenced material came from blood. The CDR3 loop reads CASRFGQGQNYYEQYF. The DNA is TGTGCCAGCAGATTTGGGCAGGGGCAGAACTACTACGAGCAGTACTTC.